This TCR beta chain is drawn from a study of cytomegalovirus exposure and HLA in healthy donors. Across the study: Findings of an earlier analysis included about 120 million unique TCR beta sequences from some 200 million T cells.

With 60 Vbeta and 13 Jbeta primers, the PCR was carried out. The assay was immunoSEQ multiplex PCR, and TCRdb's table has in-frame clones only and misses some. The data contain 100,000 to 150,000 clones, roughly 80% of them singletons. Whole-study results and caveats: The authors later found HLA-associated TCR beta chains more clonally expanded than equally common others. Later, an analysis found that common viral pathogens appeared to be linked with several of the most significant clusters. The productive fraction for most TCR beta V segments was about 87% or about 30% in an earlier analysis.

About this clone: Its antigen remains unidentified.

V lost 0 bases and J lost 6, with 18 bases in between. Germline CDR1 is LNHNV and CDR2 is YYDKDF (reference sequence). The CDR3 loop spans 16 amino acids. The TCR was taken from a woman aged 35 to 49 in good health and CMV-seropositive. The chain links TRBV15 to TRBJ2-7; possible D gene TRBD2, 5 bases. The sequenced sample consisted of PBMCs. The CDR3 sequence is CATSRDPRGIACEQYF. The CDR3 DNA is TGTGCCACCAGCAGAGATCCCCGGGGAATCGCTTGCGAGCAGTACTTC.